A selection of T cell receptor beta chains follows, all from one sample in a study of CXCR3-negative and CXCR3-positive naive CD8 T cells. No DNA is given; TCRdb re-called the 5' RACE reads and lists each CDR3 protein once. The clone table shows 95,000 to 100,000 distinct CDR3 sequences, with the ten largest holding about 1%. Material for sequencing was naive CXCR3+ CD8+ T cells from blood. All receptors derive from a human donor in good health. Some clones in this sample may be carry-over from other donors' samples. Both conserved end residues are part of each CDR3. Fields, in order: J gene, V gene, CDR3 protein.

TRBJ1-6 TRBV10-3 CAISDPQPPGSFLETPLHF
TRBJ1-6 TRBV7-9 CASSFPAGGRSPLHF
TRBJ2-1 TRBV28 CASRADSGGAENEQFF
TRBJ1-1 TRBV7-9 CASSLSGTEAFF
TRBJ2-3 TRBV7-9 CASSLARGTDADTQYF
TRBJ2-1 TRBV28 CASRSGGLYNEQFF
TRBJ2-1 TRBV15 CATSRLRGNEQFF
TRBJ2-1 TRBV10-3 CAIMRLDNEQFF
TRBJ2-3 TRBV4-3 CASSQAGGRMGTDTQYF
TRBJ2-5 TRBV10-3 CAISEPSGGPQETQYF
TRBJ2-7 TRBV14 CASSQGSSGIHEQYF
TRBJ2-5 TRBV29-1 CSVARQYQETQYF
TRBJ2-1 TRBV2 CASSEGPGQPYNEQFF